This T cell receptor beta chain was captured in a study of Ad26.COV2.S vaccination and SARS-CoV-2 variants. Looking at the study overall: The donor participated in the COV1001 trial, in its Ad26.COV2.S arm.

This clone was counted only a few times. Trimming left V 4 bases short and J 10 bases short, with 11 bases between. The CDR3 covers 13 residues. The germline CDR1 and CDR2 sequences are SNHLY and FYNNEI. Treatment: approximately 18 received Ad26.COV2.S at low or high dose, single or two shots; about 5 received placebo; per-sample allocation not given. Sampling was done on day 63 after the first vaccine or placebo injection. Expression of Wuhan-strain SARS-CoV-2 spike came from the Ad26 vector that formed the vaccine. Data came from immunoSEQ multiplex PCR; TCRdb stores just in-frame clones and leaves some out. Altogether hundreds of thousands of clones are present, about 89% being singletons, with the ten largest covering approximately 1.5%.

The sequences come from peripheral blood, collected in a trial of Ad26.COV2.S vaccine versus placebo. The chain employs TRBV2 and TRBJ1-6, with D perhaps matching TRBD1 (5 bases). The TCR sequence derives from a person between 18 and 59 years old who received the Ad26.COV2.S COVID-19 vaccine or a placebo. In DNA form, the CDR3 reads TGTGCCAGCAGTGTCCTGGGGGAGTCACCCCTCCACTTT. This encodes CASSVLGESPLHF.